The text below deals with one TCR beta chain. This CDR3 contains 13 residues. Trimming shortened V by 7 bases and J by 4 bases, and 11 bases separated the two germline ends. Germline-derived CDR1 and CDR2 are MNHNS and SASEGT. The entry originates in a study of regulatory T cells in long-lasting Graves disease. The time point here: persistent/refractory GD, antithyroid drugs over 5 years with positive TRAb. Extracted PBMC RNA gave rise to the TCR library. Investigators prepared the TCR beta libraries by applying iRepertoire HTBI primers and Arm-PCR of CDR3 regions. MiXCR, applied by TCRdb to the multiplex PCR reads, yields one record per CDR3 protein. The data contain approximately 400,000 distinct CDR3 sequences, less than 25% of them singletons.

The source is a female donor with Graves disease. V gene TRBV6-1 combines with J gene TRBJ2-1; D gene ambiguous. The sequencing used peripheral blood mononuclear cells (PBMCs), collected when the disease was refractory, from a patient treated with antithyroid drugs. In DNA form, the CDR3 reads TGTGCCAGCACCATAGGGCCATACAATGAGCAGTTCTTC. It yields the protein CASTIGPYNEQFF.